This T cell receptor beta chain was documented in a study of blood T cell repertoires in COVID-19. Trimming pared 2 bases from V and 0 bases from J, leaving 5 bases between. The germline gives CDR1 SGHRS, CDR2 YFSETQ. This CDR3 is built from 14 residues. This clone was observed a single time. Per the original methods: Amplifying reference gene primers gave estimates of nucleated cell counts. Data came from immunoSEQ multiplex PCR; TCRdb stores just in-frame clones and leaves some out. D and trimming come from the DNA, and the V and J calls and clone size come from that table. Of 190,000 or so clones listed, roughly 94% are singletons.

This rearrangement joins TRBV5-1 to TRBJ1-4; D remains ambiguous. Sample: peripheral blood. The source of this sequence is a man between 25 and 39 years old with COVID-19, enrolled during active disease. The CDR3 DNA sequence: TGCGCCAGCAGCTTCCAATCAACTAATGAAAAACTGTTTTTT. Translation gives CASSFQSTNEKLFF.